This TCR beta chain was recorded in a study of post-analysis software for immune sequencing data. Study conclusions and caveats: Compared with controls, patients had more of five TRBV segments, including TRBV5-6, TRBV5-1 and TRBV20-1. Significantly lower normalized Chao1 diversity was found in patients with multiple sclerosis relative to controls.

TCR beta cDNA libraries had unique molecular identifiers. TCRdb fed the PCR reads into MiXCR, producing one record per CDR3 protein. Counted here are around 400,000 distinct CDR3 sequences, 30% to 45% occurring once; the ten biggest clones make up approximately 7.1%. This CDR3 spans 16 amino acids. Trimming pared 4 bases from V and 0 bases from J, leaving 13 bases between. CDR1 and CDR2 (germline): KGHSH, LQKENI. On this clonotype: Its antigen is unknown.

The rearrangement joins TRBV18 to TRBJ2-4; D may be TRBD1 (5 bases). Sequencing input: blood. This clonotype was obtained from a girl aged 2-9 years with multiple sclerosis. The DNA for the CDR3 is TGTGCCAGCTCACTTAGGACAAATCTAGCCAAAAACATTCAGTACTTC. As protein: CASSLRTNLAKNIQYF.